These 9 T cell receptor beta chains came from one sample sequenced in a study of T cells and copy number aberrations in small-cell lung cancer. The repertoire was sequenced with immunoSEQ multiplex PCR; TCRdb's copy has only in-frame clones and lacks some. Of about 3,000 clones detected, roughly nine tenths appear once; the ten largest clones hold under 5%. Sequences were obtained from normal tissue next to the tumor. The receptors were sampled from a man aged 45-65 years with small cell lung cancer.

The genes are TRBV5-5 and TRBJ2-7; D is possibly TRBD2 (6 bases). V was clipped by 1 base and J by 7 bases, with 12 bases between them. The CDR3 is made up of 13 amino acids. Germline CDR1 reads SGHKS; CDR2 reads YYEKEE (reference sequence). DNA for the CDR3: TGTGCCAGCAGCTTGACGGGAGAGGCGGAGCAGTACTTC. This sequence encodes CASSLTGEAEQYF.

CDR3 amino acids: CAWSYLAGGPSEQYF. The CDR3 coding sequence is TGTGCCTGGAGTTATCTAGCGGGAGGGCCCTCCGAGCAGTACTTC. The V call is TRBV30, the J call TRBJ2-7; 12 bases are shared with TRBD2. Trimming cost V 2 bases and J 6 bases; bases outside gene matches: 8. The length of the CDR3 is 15 residues. Germline assignment: CDR1 GTSNPN and CDR2 SVGIG (reference sequence).

The rearrangement links TRBV5-4 to TRBJ2-1; possible D gene TRBD2, 6 bases. This CDR3 comprises 15 residues. V lost 7 bases to trimming and J lost 2 bases, with 16 bases between them. The germline CDR1 and CDR2 sequences are SGHNT and YYREEE (reference sequence). DNA for the CDR3: TGTGCCAGCCGGAGGTGGGGGGAACCCTACAATGAGCAGTTCTTC. This codes for CASRRWGEPYNEQFF.

The CDR3 sequence is CASSRGLAYEQYF. As DNA, the CDR3 is TGTGCCAGTAGTAGGGGACTAGCCTACGAGCAGTACTTC. This rearrangement joins TRBV19 to TRBJ2-7, with 8 bases that match TRBD2. V lost 4 bases to trimming and J lost 2 bases; unmatched junction nucleotides: 1. CDR1 is LNHDA, CDR2 SQIVND, per germline (reference sequence). This CDR3 has 13 residues.

Written as DNA, the CDR3 is TGTGCCAGCAGGTGGAGCGCTACAGTCATGCAAGATACGCAGTATTTT. Its translation: CASRWSATVMQDTQYF. The chain employs TRBV21-1 and TRBJ2-3. TRBV21-1 is a recognized pseudogene. This CDR3 comprises 16 residues.

This chain links TRBV11-2 with TRBJ1-2; D gene unclear. The CDR3 is 13 residues long. Germline CDR1 reads SGHAT; CDR2 reads FQNNGV. Trimming took 1 base from V and 6 from J, leaving 9 bases between them. CDR3 sequence: CASSLVRGDGYTF. The CDR3, as DNA: TGTGCCAGCAGCTTAGTCCGCGGGGATGGCTACACCTTC.

This chain links TRBV5-4 with TRBJ1-4, with D uncertain. Per germline, CDR1 SGHNT and CDR2 YYREEE (reference sequence). Between the trimmed V and J ends, which lost 10 bases and 8 bases, there was a span of 18 bases. This CDR3 comprises 13 residues. This CDR3 reads CASSPDGREKLFF. The CDR3 DNA sequence: TGTGCCTCCTCTCCGGACGGTCGAGAAAAACTGTTTTTT.

This sequence joins TRBV9 and TRBJ1-2; tentatively, D is TRBD1 (5 bases). The CDR3 spans 14 residues. Germline CDR1 reads SGDLS; CDR2 reads YYNGEE. Trimming cost V 0 bases and J 4 bases, with 10 bases left between them. The CDR3 here is CASSVDGTAYGYTF. Here the CDR3 DNA reads TGTGCCAGCAGCGTAGATGGGACGGCCTATGGCTACACCTTC.

The chain employs TRBV11-3 and TRBJ2-5; 8 positions match TRBD2. Germline trimming cut 6 bases from V and 5 bases from J; bases unmatched to any gene: 8. This CDR3 is built from 14 residues. In germline, CDR1 is SGHNT, CDR2 YENEEA. This CDR3 reads CASSLGLARETQYF. CDR3 nucleotides: TGTGCCAGCAGTCTCGGACTAGCTCGGGAGACCCAGTACTTC.